This is a list of T cell receptor beta chains from one sample in a study of shared clonotypes between healthy human individuals. Profiled with immunoSEQ multiplex PCR; TCRdb holds only in-frame clones, not every one. The sample contains about 100,000 clones, 60% to 70% of which appear only once. The sequenced sample consisted of memory CD8+ T cells sorted from blood. The receptors shown here come from a man aged 25 to 40 in good health. CDR3s include the opening cysteine and the closing phenylalanine or tryptophan. Each record gives: clone size, D gene, V gene, J gene, CDR3 DNA, CDR3 protein. A D gene is named only where the DNA matches it firmly. Rows may omit the clone size; those that give it use once, few, many or a size class.

size: -; D: -; V: TRBV11-3; J: TRBJ1-2; DNA: TGTGCCAGCAGCCGTGACGGAAAGACCTATGGCTACACCTTC; CDR3: CASSRDGKTYGYTF
size: -; D: TRBD1; V: TRBV7-2; J: TRBJ2-2; DNA: TGTGCCAGCAGCTTAGGGACAGGGGCGACCGGGGAGCTGTTTTTT; CDR3: CASSLGTGATGELFF
size: -; D: -; V: TRBV2; J: TRBJ2-1; DNA: TGTGCCAGCAGTGCCGCCGGAACTACCTACAATGAGCAGTTCTTC; CDR3: CASSAAGTTYNEQFF
size: -; D: -; V: TRBV6-5; J: TRBJ1-4; DNA: TGTGCCAGCAGCCCGACACCGGCAAGTGAAAAACTGTTTTTT; CDR3: CASSPTPASEKLFF
size: -; D: TRBD1; V: TRBV4-1; J: TRBJ2-7; DNA: TGCGCCAGCAGCCAAGTTAAAGGGGGCGAGGGTTACGAGCAGTACTTC; CDR3: CASSQVKGGEGYEQYF
size: medium-sized; D: -; V: TRBV5-6; J: TRBJ2-1; DNA: TGTGCCAGCAGCTTCTCGGCTCTCTGGGAGCGGAATGAGCAGTTCTTC; CDR3: CASSFSALWERNEQFF
size: -; D: TRBD2; V: TRBV6-1; J: TRBJ2-3; DNA: TGTGCCAGCAGTGCCTTAGCGGGAGGGATCACAGATACGCAGTATTTT; CDR3: CASSALAGGITDTQYF
size: few; D: -; V: TRBV11-2; J: TRBJ2-6; DNA: TGTGCCAGCAGCTTAATGTTAACAAGCAACAGTCGGGCCAACGTCCTGACTTTC; CDR3: CASSLMLTSNSRANVLTF
size: -; D: -; V: TRBV27; J: TRBJ2-6; DNA: TGTGCCAGCAGTTTACAGATTGGGGCCAACGTCCTGACTTTC; CDR3: CASSLQIGANVLTF
size: many; D: -; V: TRBV18; J: TRBJ2-1; DNA: TGTGCCAGCTCACCAGTTAAGAGTTTCAATGAGCAGTTCTTC; CDR3: CASSPVKSFNEQFF
size: few; D: TRBD2; V: TRBV28; J: TRBJ2-5; DNA: TGTGCCACCACGCGGGGTGCCCCTAGCGGGGGGGGTATCGAGACCCAGTACTTC; CDR3: CATTRGAPSGGGIETQYF
size: -; D: -; V: TRBV7-3; J: TRBJ2-5; DNA: TGTGCCAGCAGCCCTCAGGCATGGGAAGAGACCCAGTACTTC; CDR3: CASSPQAWEETQYF
size: -; D: -; V: TRBV14; J: TRBJ1-2; DNA: TGTGCCAGCAGCCAAGATCGCGGCACACTATATGGCTACACCTTC; CDR3: CASSQDRGTLYGYTF
size: -; D: TRBD1; V: TRBV5-8; J: TRBJ2-7; DNA: TGTGCCAGCAGCTTGGATGTGACAGGGTTACACGAGCAGTACTTC; CDR3: CASSLDVTGLHEQYF
size: few; D: -; V: TRBV21-1; J: TRBJ1-5; DNA: TGTGCCAGCAGCAAAGCGCAGGAGAGGGATAGCAATCAGCCCCAGCATTTT; CDR3: CASSKAQERDSNQPQHF
size: once; D: TRBD2; V: TRBV5-5; J: TRBJ2-1; DNA: TGTGCCAGCAGCTTGATGGGACTAGCGGGAGGGATGAATGAGCAGTTCTTC; CDR3: CASSLMGLAGGMNEQFF
size: -; D: -; V: TRBV10-1; J: TRBJ2-3; DNA: TGCGCCAGCAGTGAGTCGATGGGGCAGGGAACAGATACGCAGTATTTT; CDR3: CASSESMGQGTDTQYF
size: -; D: TRBD2; V: TRBV7-9; J: TRBJ2-1; DNA: TGTGCCAGCAGCACGTTAGCGGGAGCAACCTACAATGAGCAGTTCTTC; CDR3: CASSTLAGATYNEQFF
size: -; D: -; V: TRBV5-1; J: TRBJ1-1; DNA: TGCGCCAGCAGCTTGAGGGATGAGGCTGAAGCTTTCTTT; CDR3: CASSLRDEAEAFF
size: -; D: -; V: TRBV7-3; J: TRBJ2-3; DNA: TGTGCCAGCAGCATCGAGAGGGGTGTAGATGATACGCAGTATTTT; CDR3: CASSIERGVDDTQYF
size: -; D: TRBD1; V: TRBV6-6; J: TRBJ1-2; DNA: TGTGCCAGCAGCACACAGGGGGGGAATGGCTACACCTTC; CDR3: CASSTQGGNGYTF
size: few; D: -; V: TRBV5-7; J: TRBJ2-5; DNA: TGTGCCAGCAGCTTGGCCTGGATGATGGAGACCCAGTACTTC; CDR3: CASSLAWMMETQYF
size: -; D: TRBD2; V: TRBV6-4; J: TRBJ2-1; DNA: TGTGCCAGCAGCCAACTAGCGGGAGGGTACAATGAGCAGTTCTTC; CDR3: CASSQLAGGYNEQFF
size: -; D: -; V: TRBV11-2; J: TRBJ1-2; DNA: TGTGCCAGCAGCTTTGGGGGCACTAACTATGGCTACACCTTC; CDR3: CASSFGGTNYGYTF
size: -; D: -; V: TRBV7-2; J: TRBJ2-2; DNA: TGTGCCAGCAGCTTGTCGCGAGACACCGGGGAGCTGTTTTTT; CDR3: CASSLSRDTGELFF
size: -; D: -; V: TRBV11-2; J: TRBJ2-5; DNA: TGTGCCAGCAGCTTAGATCGGGGTAGCGGCGGAATAGAGACCCAGTACTTC; CDR3: CASSLDRGSGGIETQYF
size: once; D: TRBD2; V: TRBV27; J: TRBJ2-1; DNA: TGTGCCAGCACCCTACTAGCGGGAGGGTACAATGAGCAGTTCTTC; CDR3: CASTLLAGGYNEQFF
size: -; D: TRBD2; V: TRBV4-3; J: TRBJ2-7; DNA: TGCGCCAGCAGCCAAGAAGTCGCAGGAATTAGCGGGTTCTACGAGCAGTACTTC; CDR3: CASSQEVAGISGFYEQYF
size: -; D: -; V: TRBV29-1; J: TRBJ2-2; DNA: TGCAGCGTTGCTAGTACAGGAGGGAACACCGGGGAGCTGTTTTTT; CDR3: CSVASTGGNTGELFF
size: -; D: -; V: TRBV5-1; J: TRBJ2-7; DNA: TGCGCCAGCAGCTTGGACGGGGGCGAGCAGTACTTC; CDR3: CASSLDGGEQYF
size: once; D: TRBD2; V: TRBV25-1; J: TRBJ2-3; DNA: TGTGCCAGCAGTGAATCCGCTAGCGGGAGTACGACAGATACGCAGTATTTT; CDR3: CASSESASGSTTDTQYF
size: -; D: TRBD1; V: TRBV6-5; J: TRBJ2-1; DNA: TGTGCCAGCTACACGGGACAGGGGACCTACAATGAGCAGTTCTTC; CDR3: CASYTGQGTYNEQFF
size: -; D: -; V: TRBV5-1; J: TRBJ1-1; DNA: TGCGCCAGCACCCCCACCCCAGGAATCGTCCGTACTGAAGCTTTCTTT; CDR3: CASTPTPGIVRTEAFF
size: -; D: TRBD2; V: TRBV10-3; J: TRBJ2-7; DNA: TGTGCCATCAGAGGCGGGAGCCTATACTACGAGCAGTACTTC; CDR3: CAIRGGSLYYEQYF
size: -; D: TRBD2; V: TRBV9; J: TRBJ2-1; DNA: TGTGCCAGCAGCGTAGCTGGACTAGCGGGGTCCTACAATGAGCAGTTCTTC; CDR3: CASSVAGLAGSYNEQFF
size: few; D: -; V: TRBV19; J: TRBJ2-5; DNA: TGTGCCAGTAGACCTCTTGAGGGGGAGACCCAGTACTTC; CDR3: CASRPLEGETQYF